This entry lists 14 T cell receptor beta chains sequenced from one sample in a study of early T cells in non-severe SARS-CoV-2 infection. TCRdb passed the 5' RACE reads through MiXCR, listing each CDR3 protein once. Counted here are 55,000 to 75,000 distinct CDR3 sequences, less than 12% occurring once; the ten biggest clones make up 15%. The sequencing used whole blood, collected at baseline. The receptors stem from an adult who was a healthcare worker with PCR-confirmed SARS-CoV-2 infection or an uninfected control (not recorded which).

In this sample, this clonotype turned up many times. The genes are TRBV6-5 and TRBJ2-7; 9 bases map to TRBD1. The CDR3 is 13 amino acids. Germline V gene data show CDR1 as MNHEY and CDR2 as SVGAGI. After removal of 5 bases from V and 3 bases from J, the junction contained 2 bases not matched to a gene. The CDR3 region is CASSGDRDYEQYF. DNA for the CDR3: TGTGCCAGCAGTGGGGACAGGGACTACGAGCAGTACTTC.

This clonotype came up many times. The chain combines TRBV5-1 with TRBJ2-2; TRBD1 aligns across 7 bases. V shed 7 bases, J shed 1 base, and the junction held 10 bases outside the gene matches. CDR3 length equals 16 residues. Germline values: CDR1 SGHRS, CDR2 YFSETQ. In nucleotides, the CDR3 is TGCGCCAGCGTCAAAGGGGGCCACGAGAACACCGGGGAGCTGTTTTTT. It specifies CASVKGGHENTGELFF.

This clonotype has at least ten counts. The V call is TRBV6-5, the J call TRBJ2-7; D not certain. This CDR3 comprises 12 residues. The V end was cut by 8 bases, the J end by 4 bases, with 12 bases between. CDR1 and CDR2 from the germline V gene are MNHEY and SVGAGI. The CDR3 protein is CASFNGWYEQYF. In DNA, the CDR3 is TGTGCCAGCTTCAACGGATGGTACGAGCAGTACTTC.

The CDR3 coding sequence is TGTGCCAGCAGTTCGGGGACTAGCGACCCCTACGAGCAGTACTTC. Translation: CASSSGTSDPYEQYF. J is TRBJ2-7 and V is TRBV28; the match to TRBD2 covers 10 bases. Trimming took 4 bases from V and 2 from J; bases not matched to a gene: 5. This CDR3 has 15 residues. Germline V gives CDR1 MDHEN, CDR2 SYDVKM.

This clonotype was detected a few times. The J gene is TRBJ2-7, the V gene TRBV3-1, with 11 bases aligning to TRBD2. With V trimmed by 5 bases and J by 1 base, 4 bases remained unmatched. The CDR3 length is 15 residues. Germline assignment: CDR1 LGHDT and CDR2 YNNKEL (reference sequence). The CDR3 here is CASSLAGGKSYEQYF. CDR3 nucleotides: TGTGCCAGCAGCTTAGCGGGAGGGAAATCCTACGAGCAGTACTTC.

This clonotype has only a few counts. The CDR3 reads CASSEQGRTEAFF. The CDR3 coding sequence is TGCGCCAGCAGTGAACAGGGCCGGACTGAAGCTTTCTTT. The genes are TRBV10-2 and TRBJ1-1; possibly TRBD1 for D (6 bases). There are 13 residues in the CDR3. V gave up 3 bases and J gave up 5 bases, with 10 bases separating them. The V gene's germline CDR1 is WSHSY and CDR2 SAAADI.

This clonotype was detected ten times or more. The rearrangement links TRBV13 to TRBJ1-1; D not resolved. Looked up from germline, CDR1 is PRHDT and CDR2 is FYEKMQ (reference sequence). Trimming took off 5 bases at V and 4 bases at J, with 17 bases between the two ends. The CDR3 runs 15 residues. The CDR3 DNA is TGTGCCAGCAGCCGGCGTGGAGGGCGCGGCACTGAAGCTTTCTTT. It codes for CASSRRGGRGTEAFF.

Only a few counts were recorded for this clonotype. The rearrangement joins TRBV5-1 to TRBJ2-1; D might be TRBD1 (5 bases). V lost 0 bases and J lost 3, with 7 bases in between. This CDR3 region has 14 residues. Germline CDR1 is SGHRS and CDR2 is YFSETQ. The CDR3 loop is CASSLEGHYNEQFF. CDR3 nucleotide sequence: TGCGCCAGCAGCTTGGAGGGGCACTACAATGAGCAGTTCTTC.

This clonotype was observed at least ten times. This chain uses TRBV2 with TRBJ2-1; 13 bases map to TRBD2. This CDR3 spans 15 amino acids. Trimming at V came to 5 bases and at J to 10 bases, leaving 8 bases not matched to a gene. Germline V gives CDR1 SNHLY, CDR2 FYNNEI. CDR3 sequence (DNA): TGTGCCAGCAGTACCACTAGCGGGAGGGCTAGGGAGCAGTTCTTC. Translation: CASSTTSGRAREQFF.

CDR3 sequence (DNA): TGTGCCAGCAGTGCTTCAGGGGCAGGATCCTACAATGAGCAGTTCTTC. It specifies CASSASGAGSYNEQFF. This sequence joins TRBV6-1 and TRBJ2-1, with D possibly being TRBD1 (6 bases). The ends were cut back, 4 bases at V and 1 base at J, with 14 bases in the middle. The germline V gene encodes CDR1 MNHNS and CDR2 SASEGT. CDR3 length: 16 amino acids.

This chain uses TRBV20-1 with TRBJ2-2, with D perhaps matching TRBD1 (6 bases). Trimming took off 1 base at V and 1 base at J, with 10 bases between the two ends. The CDR3 contains 15 residues. Germline assignment: CDR1 DFQATT and CDR2 SNEGSKA (reference sequence). The CDR3 coding sequence is TGCAGTGCTAGAGGGGGGCTGAGGAACACCGGGGAGCTGTTTTTT. Its translation is CSARGGLRNTGELFF.

This clonotype was detected only a few times. The rearrangement uses TRBV4-3 and TRBJ2-7; 9 bases match TRBD2. Looked up from germline, CDR1 is LGHNA and CDR2 is YSLEER. Trimming cost V 4 bases and J 3 bases; bases outside gene matches: 16. The CDR3 loop spans 18 amino acids. Here the CDR3 reads CASSRAASSSGAIYEQYF. DNA for the CDR3: TGCGCCAGCAGCCGAGCGGCCAGTTCTAGCGGGGCTATCTACGAGCAGTACTTC.

This clonotype was seen repeatedly, ten times or more. The chain links TRBV7-8 to TRBJ2-4; the D call may be TRBD1 or TRBD2 (5 bases each). V was clipped by 3 bases and J by 10 bases, with 22 bases between them. Germline-derived CDR1 and CDR2 are SGHVS and FQNEAQ. This CDR3 spans 16 amino acids. The CDR3 nucleotides are TGTGCCAGCAGCTTTGGGGGAAGAGGCCCCGCTCGGATTCAGTACTTC. It yields the protein CASSFGGRGPARIQYF.

The sample holds many counts of this clonotype. The CDR3 DNA reads as TGTGCCAGCAGTTATCTCAACGGTGCGCGCTCTGGAAACACCATATATTTT. Translating it yields CASSYLNGARSGNTIYF. J is TRBJ1-3 and V is TRBV6-5; D uncertain. Trimming shortened V by 3 bases and J by 0 bases, and 15 bases separated the two germline ends. Germline V gives CDR1 MNHEY, CDR2 SVGAGI. This CDR3 comprises 17 residues.